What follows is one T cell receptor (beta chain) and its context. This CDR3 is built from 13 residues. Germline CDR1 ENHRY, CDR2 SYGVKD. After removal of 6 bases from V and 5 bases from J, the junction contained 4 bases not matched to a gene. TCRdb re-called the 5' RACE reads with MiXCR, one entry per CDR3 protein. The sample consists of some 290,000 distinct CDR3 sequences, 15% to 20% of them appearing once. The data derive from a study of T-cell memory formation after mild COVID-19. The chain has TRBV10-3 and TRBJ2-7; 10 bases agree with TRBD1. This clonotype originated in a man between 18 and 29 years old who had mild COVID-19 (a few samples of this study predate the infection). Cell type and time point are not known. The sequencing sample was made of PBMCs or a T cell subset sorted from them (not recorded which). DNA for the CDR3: TGTGCCATCAGGGGGGACAGGGGCCACGAGCAGTACGTC. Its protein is CAIRGDRGHEQYV.